One and the same sample provided the 23 T cell receptor beta chains below, sequenced in a study of blood T cell repertoires in COVID-19. The assay was immunoSEQ multiplex PCR, and TCRdb's table has in-frame clones only and misses some. The sample records around 290,000 clones, 70% to 90% being singletons. Sequenced material: peripheral blood. The receptors were sampled from a woman aged 45-65 years who had recovered from COVID-19.

This CDR3 reads CASGEGWSREQYF. The DNA of the CDR3 is TGCGCCAGCGGCGAGGGTTGGAGTAGGGAGCAGTACTTC. The rearrangement uses TRBV10-2 and TRBJ2-7; D might be TRBD2 (5 bases). V gave up 8 bases and J gave up 7 bases, with 18 bases separating them. The CDR3 is 13 residues long. The germline CDR1 and CDR2 sequences are WSHSY and SAAADI.

This chain's CDR3 is CASSSGSANTGELFF. The CDR3 DNA reads TGTGCCAGTAGTAGCGGAAGCGCGAACACCGGGGAGCTGTTTTTT. The gene calls are TRBV19 and TRBJ2-2; no reliable D call. Trimming stripped 4 bases from V and 0 bases from J, with 9 bases between. The CDR3 has 15 amino acids. CDR1 LNHDA and CDR2 SQIVND come from the germline V gene (reference sequence).

The chain carries TRBV6-5 and TRBJ2-1; D not certain. Between the trimmed V and J ends, which lost 6 bases and 3 bases, there was a span of 3 bases. The CDR3 consists of 11 residues. CDR1 is MNHEY and CDR2 is SVGAGI in the germline V gene. The CDR3 here is CASSRYNEQFF. CDR3 in DNA: TGTGCCAGCAGCCGCTACAATGAGCAGTTCTTC.

This CDR3 is CASSTASGRQRETQYF. DNA for the CDR3: TGCGCCAGCAGCACTGCTAGCGGGAGACAGAGAGAGACCCAGTACTTC. This chain links TRBV5-1 with TRBJ2-5; 10 nucleotides match TRBD2. In germline, CDR1 is SGHRS, CDR2 YFSETQ. Trimming at V came to 4 bases and at J to 4 bases, leaving 10 bases not matched to a gene. CDR3 length: 16 amino acids.

This rearrangement joins TRBV2 to TRBJ1-2; 9 nucleotides align to TRBD1. Looked up from germline, CDR1 is SNHLY and CDR2 is FYNNEI. The CDR3 sequence is 14 residues long. Trimming cost V 6 bases and J 6 bases; bases outside gene matches: 8. The CDR3 region has the DNA TGTGCCAGCAGGCTACAGGGGGCCGGGGATGGCTACACCTTC. Amino acid sequence: CASRLQGAGDGYTF.

V usage is TRBV30 and J usage is TRBJ1-3; D might be TRBD1 (5 bases). Germline V gives CDR1 GTSNPN, CDR2 SVGIG (reference sequence). This CDR3 spans 14 amino acids. Trimming cost V 0 bases and J 4 bases, with 10 bases left between them. CDR3 nucleotide sequence: TGTGCCTGGAGTGTACGGGGGATCGGAAACACCATATATTTT. It codes for CAWSVRGIGNTIYF.

This chain joins TRBV7-9 and TRBJ1-1; D uncertain. Germline CDR1 SEHNR, CDR2 FQNEAQ (reference sequence). Between the trimmed V and J ends, which lost 3 bases and 5 bases, there was a span of 13 bases. The CDR3 has 14 residues. The CDR3 region is CASSFRREGTEAFF. The CDR3 bases are TGTGCCAGCAGCTTTAGAAGGGAGGGTACTGAAGCTTTCTTT.

The V gene is TRBV20-1, the J gene TRBJ1-2; 9 nucleotides match TRBD1. J lost 8 bases, V lost 8 bases, and 6 bases had no gene match. CDR1 and CDR2 (germline): DFQATT, SNEGSKA (reference sequence). The CDR3 is made up of 11 amino acids. In nucleotides, the CDR3 is TGCAGTACAGGGGGCTCTCGAGGCTACACCTTC. This encodes CSTGGSRGYTF.

This clone was found a few times. V gene TRBV10-3 combines with J gene TRBJ1-4, with TRBD1 as a possible D gene (5 bases). Per germline, CDR1 ENHRY and CDR2 SYGVKD. V was pared by 10 bases and J by 5 bases, with 11 bases between. The CDR3 spans 12 residues. The CDR3 sequence is CATSTENEKLFF. The CDR3 DNA follows: TGTGCCACCTCGACAGAGAATGAAAAACTGTTTTTT.

The gene calls are TRBV27 and TRBJ1-1; 7 bases align to TRBD1. CDR1 and CDR2 (germline): MNHEY, SMNVEV (reference sequence). This CDR3 has 13 residues. Germline trimming cut 6 bases from V and 4 bases from J; bases unmatched to any gene: 5. The CDR3 coding sequence is TGTGCCAGCAGCCTGGGACAGTTCACTGAAGCTTTCTTT. Translated, it gives CASSLGQFTEAFF.

Only one count was recorded for this clone. The rearrangement uses TRBV29-1 and TRBJ2-7, with 9 nucleotides matching TRBD1. Germline V CDR1 and CDR2: SQVTM, ANQGSEA. Unmatched junction bases numbered 12, after V lost 8 bases and J lost 4 bases. This CDR3 is built from 14 residues. This chain's CDR3 is CSCDSGTGSYEQYF. The CDR3 bases are TGCAGCTGCGACTCCGGGACAGGGAGTTACGAGCAGTACTTC.

The V gene is TRBV6-5, the J gene TRBJ1-2, with TRBD1 identical over 7 bases. J gave up 4 bases and V 6 bases, and 5 bases lay outside the gene matches. The CDR3 covers 13 residues. Germline CDR1 and CDR2: MNHEY and SVGAGI. The CDR3 loop is CASSSGTVYGYTF. CDR3 sequence (DNA): TGTGCCAGCAGCTCCGGGACAGTCTATGGCTACACCTTC.

The chain is built from TRBV9 and TRBJ2-3, with 15 nucleotides matching TRBD2. Germline CDR1 SGDLS, CDR2 YYNGEE. J was trimmed by 2 bases and V by 3 bases; bases with no gene match: 4. CDR3 length equals 17 residues. The CDR3 coding sequence is TGTGCCAGCAGCGCCGGGACTAGCGGGGGGAACACAGATACGCAGTATTTT. Translated: CASSAGTSGGNTDTQYF.

The chain recombines TRBV30 with TRBJ1-4; a possible D gene is TRBD1 (6 bases). The CDR3 sequence is 15 residues long. Trimming cost V 1 base and J 8 bases, with 17 bases left between them. The germline V gene has CDR1 GTSNPN and CDR2 SVGIG (reference sequence). Written as DNA, the CDR3 is TGTGCCTGGAGTGACCGGGGGGGCTATAAGGAAAAACTGTTTTTT. Its translation: CAWSDRGGYKEKLFF.

The genes are TRBV7-2 and TRBJ1-2, with TRBD1 matching over 7 bases. The germline V gene encodes CDR1 SGHTA and CDR2 FQGNSA. The CDR3 totals 17 residues. The V and J ends lost 5 bases and 8 bases, in that order; junction bases with no gene match: 20. CDR3 sequence: CASSPPGATGDRGGYTF. The CDR3 DNA follows: TGTGCCAGCAGCCCCCCCGGGGCAACAGGGGATAGAGGGGGCTACACCTTC.

The V gene is TRBV7-2, the J gene TRBJ1-3; D uncertain. The CDR3 length is 15 residues. Germline V CDR1 and CDR2: SGHTA, FQGNSA. V gave up 1 base and J gave up 0 bases, with 7 bases separating them. The CDR3 DNA reads as TGTGCCAGCAGCTTAGAACGGTTCTCTGGAAACACCATATATTTT. It specifies CASSLERFSGNTIYF.

The rearrangement uses TRBV4-3 and TRBJ1-6, with a tentative D call TRBD1 (6 bases). The V end lost 0 bases, the J end lost 0 bases, and 12 bases lay between the germline ends. The CDR3 totals 18 residues. Per germline, CDR1 LGHNA and CDR2 YSLEER. The CDR3 DNA follows: TGCGCCAGCAGCCAAGATGTCCAGGGGAGCTCCTATAATTCACCCCTCCACTTT. Encoded protein: CASSQDVQGSSYNSPLHF.

V gene TRBV3-1 (or the pseudogene TRBV3-2) combines with J gene TRBJ2-1; 14 bases align to TRBD2. After removal of 5 bases from V and 7 bases from J, the junction contained 16 bases not matched to a gene. Germline V gene sequence: CDR1 LGHDT, CDR2 YNNKEL (reference sequence). This CDR3 comprises 19 residues. The CDR3 region is CASSFSGLAGVPSLNEQFF. CDR3 nucleotide sequence: TGTGCCAGCAGCTTCTCGGGACTAGCGGGAGTACCTAGCTTGAATGAGCAGTTCTTC.

The genes are TRBV19 and TRBJ2-6, with TRBD1 identical over 8 bases. V lost 4 bases to trimming and J lost 0 bases; unmatched junction nucleotides: 2. The CDR3 loop spans 16 amino acids. Germline V lookup: CDR1 LNHDA, CDR2 SQIVND (reference sequence). The CDR3 spells CASSTDRGSGANVLTF. For the CDR3, the DNA is TGTGCCAGTAGTACAGACAGGGGCTCTGGGGCCAACGTCCTGACTTTC.

The V call is TRBV7-3, the J call TRBJ2-1; 7 nucleotides agree with TRBD2. V was clipped by 5 bases and J by 5 bases; unmatched bases: 6. Germline assignment: CDR1 SGHTA and CDR2 FQGTGA. This CDR3 is 14 amino acids long. The chain's CDR3 is CASSPSGGNNEQFF. The CDR3, as DNA: TGTGCCAGCAGCCCTAGCGGAGGGAACAATGAGCAGTTCTTC.

The gene calls are TRBV7-2 and TRBJ1-1; D remains unclear. CDR1 and CDR2 (germline): SGHTA, FQGNSA. The CDR3 contains 15 residues. The V end lost 0 bases, the J end lost 8 bases, and 16 bases lay between the germline ends. The CDR3 spells CASSLAGELAGEAFF. Here the CDR3 DNA reads TGTGCCAGCAGCTTAGCCGGGGAACTCGCTGGGGAAGCTTTCTTT.

The chain employs TRBV28 and TRBJ1-3; D may be TRBD1 (5 bases). CDR3 length: 15 amino acids. V lost 2 bases and J 2 bases, leaving 10 bases between the germline ends. Germline CDR1 and CDR2: MDHEN and SYDVKM. CDR3 nucleotide sequence: TGTGCCAGCAGTTTACCAGGGCGTACTGGAAACACCATATATTTT. This gives the protein CASSLPGRTGNTIYF.

The V call is TRBV5-1, the J call TRBJ1-1; 8 positions match TRBD1. Looked up from germline, CDR1 is SGHRS and CDR2 is YFSETQ. The J segment lost 1 base and the V segment lost 4 bases, leaving 9 bases of the junction unmatched. This CDR3 has 16 residues. The CDR3 DNA reads TGCGCCAGCAGCCCTGGACAGGGACGAGCGAACACTGAAGCTTTCTTT. This encodes CASSPGQGRANTEAFF. Based on the CDR3 plus reference TRBV5-1 and TRBJ1-1, the full variable domain is KAGVTQTPRYLIKTRGQQVTLSCSPISGHRSVSWYQQTPGQGLQFLFEYFSETQRNKGNFPGRFSGRQFSNSRSEMNVSTLELGDSALYLCASSPGQGRANTEAFFGQGTRLTVV.